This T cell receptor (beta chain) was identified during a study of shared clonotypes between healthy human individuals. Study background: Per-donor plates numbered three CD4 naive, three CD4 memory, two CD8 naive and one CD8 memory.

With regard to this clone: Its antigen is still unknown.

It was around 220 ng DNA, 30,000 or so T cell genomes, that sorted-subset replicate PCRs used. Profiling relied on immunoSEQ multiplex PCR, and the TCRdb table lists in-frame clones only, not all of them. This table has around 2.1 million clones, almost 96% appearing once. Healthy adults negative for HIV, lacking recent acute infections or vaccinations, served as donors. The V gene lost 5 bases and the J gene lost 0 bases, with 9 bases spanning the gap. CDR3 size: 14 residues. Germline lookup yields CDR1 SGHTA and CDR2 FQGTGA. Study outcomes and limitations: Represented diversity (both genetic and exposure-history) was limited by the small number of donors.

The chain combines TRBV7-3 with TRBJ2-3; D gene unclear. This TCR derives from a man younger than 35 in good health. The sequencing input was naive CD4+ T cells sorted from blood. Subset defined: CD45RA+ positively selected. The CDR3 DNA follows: TGTGCCAGCAGCCGTCTAATGAGCACAGATACGCAGTATTTT. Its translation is CASSRLMSTDTQYF.